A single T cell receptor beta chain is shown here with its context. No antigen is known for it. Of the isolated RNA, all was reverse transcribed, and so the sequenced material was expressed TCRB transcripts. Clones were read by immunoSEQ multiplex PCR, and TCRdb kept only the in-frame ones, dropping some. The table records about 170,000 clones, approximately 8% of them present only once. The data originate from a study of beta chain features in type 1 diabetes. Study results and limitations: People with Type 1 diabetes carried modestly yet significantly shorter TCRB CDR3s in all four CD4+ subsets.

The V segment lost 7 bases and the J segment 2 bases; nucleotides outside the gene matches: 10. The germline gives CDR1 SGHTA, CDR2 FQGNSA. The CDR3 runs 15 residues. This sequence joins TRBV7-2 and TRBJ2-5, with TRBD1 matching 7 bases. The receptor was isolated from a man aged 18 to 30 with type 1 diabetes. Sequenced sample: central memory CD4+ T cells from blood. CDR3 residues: CASNEQGRTQETQYF. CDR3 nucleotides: TGTGCCAGCAATGAACAGGGGCGAACTCAAGAGACCCAGTACTTC.